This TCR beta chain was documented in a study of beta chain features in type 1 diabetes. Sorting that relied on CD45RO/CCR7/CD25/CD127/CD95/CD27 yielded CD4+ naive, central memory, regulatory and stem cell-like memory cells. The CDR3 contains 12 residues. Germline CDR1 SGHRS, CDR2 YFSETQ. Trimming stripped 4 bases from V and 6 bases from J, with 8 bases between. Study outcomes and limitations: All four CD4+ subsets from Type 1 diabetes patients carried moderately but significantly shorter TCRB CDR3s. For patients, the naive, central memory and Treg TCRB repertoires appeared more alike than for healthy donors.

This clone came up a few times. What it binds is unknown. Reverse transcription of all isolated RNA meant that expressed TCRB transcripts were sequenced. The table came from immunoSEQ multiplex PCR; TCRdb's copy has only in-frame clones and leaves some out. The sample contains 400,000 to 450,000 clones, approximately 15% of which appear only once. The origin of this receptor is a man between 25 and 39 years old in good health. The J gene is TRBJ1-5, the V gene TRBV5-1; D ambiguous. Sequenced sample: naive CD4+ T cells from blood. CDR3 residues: CASSLSGQPQHF. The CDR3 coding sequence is TGCGCCAGCAGCCTTTCAGGTCAGCCCCAGCATTTT.